The text below deals with one TCR beta chain. Its antigen is currently unknown. This table comes from immunoSEQ multiplex PCR, and its TCRdb copy is limited to in-frame clones, with some not included. This sample has 65,000 or so clones; about 85% occur once, and the top ten carry 3.5% to 4.5%. Time point indicated: week 23, last vaccination. Every vaccine dose comprised 300 ug of mutant IDH1 20-mer peptide plus topical imiquimod. The sample is drawn from a study of a mutant IDH1 vaccine in newly diagnosed glioma. The CDR3 loop spans 15 amino acids. The V gene's germline CDR1 is MNHNY and CDR2 SVGAGI (reference sequence). V was shortened by 6 bases and J by 0 bases, with 12 bases between the two germline ends.

The material was PBMCs, obtained from a glioma patient whose treatment included an IDH1 peptide vaccine. This TCR was sampled from a young man with glioma. The rearrangement links TRBV6-6 to TRBJ1-5; D is perhaps TRBD1 (5 bases). This CDR3 is CASSPTEYSNQPQHF. CDR3 nucleotide sequence: TGTGCCAGCAGCCCGACAGAGTATAGCAATCAGCCCCAGCATTTT.